This T cell receptor (beta chain) was identified during a study of blood T cell repertoires in COVID-19. As for the study in general: From the United States, Italy and Spain came samples of acute and convalescent COVID-19. Sources were T cells, B-cell-depleted T cells, or PBMCs; the material itself was cDNA or gDNA.

In the authors' workflow: Reference gene primer amplification yielded estimated nucleated cell counts. Data came from immunoSEQ multiplex PCR; TCRdb stores just in-frame clones and leaves some out. From that table come the V and J calls and clone size; the DNA was used to work out D and trimming. This sample has a few hundred thousand clones, with roughly four fifths found just once. This CDR3 has 15 amino acids. Germline CDR1 SGDLS, CDR2 YYNGEE. The V gene end was trimmed by 5 bases and the J gene end by 5 bases; junction bases not matched to a gene: 7. This rearrangement joins TRBV9 to TRBJ2-3, with 11 positions matching TRBD2. The sequence was obtained from a woman aged 30 to 39 who had recovered from COVID-19. Sequencing input: peripheral blood. The DNA for the CDR3 is TGTGCCAGCAGTCTTAGCGGGAGGGGAGGAGATACGCAGTATTTT. Encoded protein: CASSLSGRGGDTQYF.